This T cell receptor (beta chain) was captured by sequencing in a study of T cells in Graves' hyperthyroidism and ophthalmopathy. Study results and caveats: Clonotypes that were expanded in thyroid above 0.001 mostly appeared in blood too.

Patients were excluded for uncontrolled infection, other autoimmune disease, pregnancy or lactation. The CDR3 length is 15 residues. V shed 1 base, J shed 9 bases, and the junction held 8 bases outside the gene matches. Germline V CDR1 and CDR2: SGDLS, YYNGEE. With regard to this clonotype: Antigen: not known.

Using RNA transcripts as the source, TCR beta CDR3 regions were amplified. Researchers ran a first-round RT-PCR on the TCR CDR3 using the HTBI primer set. TCRdb redid the calling of the multiplex PCR reads with MiXCR, one entry per CDR3 protein. The repertoire has approximately 530,000 distinct CDR3 sequences, just under 20% of them found once; the top ten carry 40% to 50%. The TCR comes from a man between 40 and 49 years old with Graves' ophthalmopathy. J is TRBJ2-1 and V is TRBV9, with 9 bases lining up with TRBD2. The sequencing sample was made of blood. CDR3 sequence reads: CASSVRAGGDGEQFF. The CDR3 region has the DNA TGTGCCAGCAGCGTACGAGCGGGAGGAGATGGTGAGCAGTTCTTC.